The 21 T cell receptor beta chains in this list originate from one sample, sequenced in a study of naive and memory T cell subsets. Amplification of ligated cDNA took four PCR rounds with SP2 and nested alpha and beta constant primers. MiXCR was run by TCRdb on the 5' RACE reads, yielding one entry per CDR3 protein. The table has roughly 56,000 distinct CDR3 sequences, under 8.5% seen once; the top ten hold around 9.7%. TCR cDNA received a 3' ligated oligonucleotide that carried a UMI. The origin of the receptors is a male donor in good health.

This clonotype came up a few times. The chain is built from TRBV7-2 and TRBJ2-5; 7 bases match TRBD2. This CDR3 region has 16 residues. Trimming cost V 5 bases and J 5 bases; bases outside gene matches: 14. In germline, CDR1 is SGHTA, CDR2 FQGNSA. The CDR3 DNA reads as TGTGCCAGCAGCCCGGGGACCCGACTAGCAACCGAGACCCAGTACTTC. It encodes CASSPGTRLATETQYF.

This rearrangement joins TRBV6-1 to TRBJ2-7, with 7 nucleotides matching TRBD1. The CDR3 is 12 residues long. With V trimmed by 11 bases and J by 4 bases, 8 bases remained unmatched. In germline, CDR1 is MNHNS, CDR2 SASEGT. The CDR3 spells CASHRGLYEQYF. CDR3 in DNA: TGTGCCTCTCACAGGGGTCTATACGAGCAGTACTTC.

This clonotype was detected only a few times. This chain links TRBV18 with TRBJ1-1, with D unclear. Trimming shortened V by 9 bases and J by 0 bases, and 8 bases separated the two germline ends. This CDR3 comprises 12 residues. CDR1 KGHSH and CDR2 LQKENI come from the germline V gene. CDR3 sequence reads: CASQRMNTEAFF. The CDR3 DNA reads TGTGCCAGTCAGAGGATGAACACTGAAGCTTTCTTT.

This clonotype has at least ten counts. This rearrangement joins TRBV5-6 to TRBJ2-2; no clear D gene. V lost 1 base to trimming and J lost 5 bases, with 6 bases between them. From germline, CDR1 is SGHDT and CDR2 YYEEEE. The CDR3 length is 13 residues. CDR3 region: CASSLWETGELFF. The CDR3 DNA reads TGTGCCAGCAGCTTGTGGGAAACCGGGGAGCTGTTTTTT.

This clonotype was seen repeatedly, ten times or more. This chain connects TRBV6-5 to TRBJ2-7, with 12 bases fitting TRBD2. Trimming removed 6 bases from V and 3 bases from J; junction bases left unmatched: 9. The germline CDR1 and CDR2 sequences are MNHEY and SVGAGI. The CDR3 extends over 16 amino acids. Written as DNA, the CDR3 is TGTGCCAGCAGGGGACCGACTAGCGGGAGTTTCTACGAGCAGTACTTC. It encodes CASRGPTSGSFYEQYF.

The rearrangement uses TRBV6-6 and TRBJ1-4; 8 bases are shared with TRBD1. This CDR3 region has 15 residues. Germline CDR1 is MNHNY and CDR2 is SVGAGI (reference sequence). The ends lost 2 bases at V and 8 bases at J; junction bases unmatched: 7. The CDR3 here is CASSYADRAGEKLFF. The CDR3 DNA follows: TGTGCCAGCAGTTACGCGGACAGGGCTGGGGAAAAACTGTTTTTT.

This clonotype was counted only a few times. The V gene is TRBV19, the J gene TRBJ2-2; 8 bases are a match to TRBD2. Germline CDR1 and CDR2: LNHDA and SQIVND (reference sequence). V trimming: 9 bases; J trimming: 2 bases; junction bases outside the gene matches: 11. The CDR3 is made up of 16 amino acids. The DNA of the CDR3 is TGTGCCAGCCCCCCAAATAGCGGGGTTAACACCGGGGAGCTGTTTTTT. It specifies CASPPNSGVNTGELFF.

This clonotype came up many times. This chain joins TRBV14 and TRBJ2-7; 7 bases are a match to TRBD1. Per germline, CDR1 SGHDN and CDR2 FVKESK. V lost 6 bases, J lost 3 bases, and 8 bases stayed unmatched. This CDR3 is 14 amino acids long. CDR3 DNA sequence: TGTGCCAGCAGTCCTAGACAGGGCAGCTACGAGCAGTACTTC. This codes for CASSPRQGSYEQYF.

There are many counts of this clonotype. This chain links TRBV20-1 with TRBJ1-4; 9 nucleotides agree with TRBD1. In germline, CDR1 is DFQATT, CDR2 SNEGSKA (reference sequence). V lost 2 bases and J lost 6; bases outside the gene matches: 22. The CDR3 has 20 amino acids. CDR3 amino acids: CSARPPPGTGRWATDEKLFF. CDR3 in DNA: TGCAGTGCTAGACCCCCACCCGGGACAGGGCGTTGGGCTACTGATGAAAAACTGTTTTTT.

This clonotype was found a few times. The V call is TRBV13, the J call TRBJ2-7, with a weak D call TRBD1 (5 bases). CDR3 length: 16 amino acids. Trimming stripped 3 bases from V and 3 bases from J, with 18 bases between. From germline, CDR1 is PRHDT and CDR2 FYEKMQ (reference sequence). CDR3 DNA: TGTGCCAGCAGCTTGGGGCCGACGAGGCTAGGCTACGAGCAGTACTTC. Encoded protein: CASSLGPTRLGYEQYF.

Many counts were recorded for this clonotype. CDR3 amino acids: CASSQDQTRAGELFF. The CDR3, as DNA: TGTGCCAGCAGCCAAGATCAGACTAGGGCCGGGGAGCTGTTTTTT. This sequence joins TRBV3-1 and TRBJ2-2, with D perhaps TRBD2 (6 bases). V lost 0 bases, J lost 6 bases, and 11 bases lay in between. CDR1 LGHDT and CDR2 YNNKEL come from the germline V gene (reference sequence). CDR3 length equals 15 residues. Combining the CDR3 with reference TRBV3-1 and TRBJ2-2 gives the whole variable domain DTAVSQTPKYLVTQMGNDKSIKCEQNLGHDTMYWYKQDSKKFLKIMFSYNNKELIINETVPNRFSPKSPDKAHLNLHINSLELGDSAVYFCASSQDQTRAGELFFGEGSRLTVL.

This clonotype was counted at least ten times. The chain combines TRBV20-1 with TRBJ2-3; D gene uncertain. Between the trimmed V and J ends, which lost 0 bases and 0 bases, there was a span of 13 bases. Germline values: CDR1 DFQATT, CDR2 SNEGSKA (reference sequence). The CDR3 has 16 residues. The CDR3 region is CSARDLSRASTDTQYF. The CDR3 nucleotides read TGCAGTGCTAGAGACCTGTCTAGGGCTAGCACAGATACGCAGTATTTT.

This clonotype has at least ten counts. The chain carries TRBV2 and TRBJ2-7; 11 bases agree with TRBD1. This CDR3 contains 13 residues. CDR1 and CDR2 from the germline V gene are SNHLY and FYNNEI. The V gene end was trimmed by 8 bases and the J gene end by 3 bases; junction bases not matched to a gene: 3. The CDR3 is CASAGQGGYEQYF. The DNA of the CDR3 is TGTGCCAGCGCGGGACAGGGGGGCTACGAGCAGTACTTC.

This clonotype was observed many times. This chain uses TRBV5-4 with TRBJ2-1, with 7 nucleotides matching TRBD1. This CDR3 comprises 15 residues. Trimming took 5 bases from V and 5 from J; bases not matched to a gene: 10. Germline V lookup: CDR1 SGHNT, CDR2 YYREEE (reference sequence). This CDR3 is CASSWDRRTNNEQFF. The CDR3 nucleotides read TGTGCCAGCAGTTGGGACAGAAGAACCAACAATGAGCAGTTCTTC.

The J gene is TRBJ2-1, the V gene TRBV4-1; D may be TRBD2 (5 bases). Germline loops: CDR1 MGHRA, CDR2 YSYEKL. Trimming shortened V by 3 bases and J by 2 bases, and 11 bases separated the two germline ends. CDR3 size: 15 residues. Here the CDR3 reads CASSHVEGPYNEQFF. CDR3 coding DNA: TGCGCCAGCAGCCACGTCGAGGGTCCCTACAATGAGCAGTTCTTC.

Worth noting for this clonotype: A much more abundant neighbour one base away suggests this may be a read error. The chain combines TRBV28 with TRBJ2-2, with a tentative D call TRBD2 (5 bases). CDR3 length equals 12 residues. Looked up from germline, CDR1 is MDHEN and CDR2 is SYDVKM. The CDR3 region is CASLRETGEMFF. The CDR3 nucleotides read TGTGCCAGCCTGAGAGAAACCGGGGAGATGTTTTTT.

The CDR3 sequence: CASSPSVSGGPWEQYF. The CDR3 nucleotides read TGTGCCAGCAGCCCCTCTGTGAGCGGGGGTCCCTGGGAGCAGTACTTC. V gene TRBV14 combines with J gene TRBJ2-7, with TRBD2 identical over 8 bases. CDR3 length: 16 residues. The trim removed 4 bases at V and 7 bases at J, leaving 15 bases unmatched. Germline V gene data show CDR1 as SGHDN and CDR2 as FVKESK.

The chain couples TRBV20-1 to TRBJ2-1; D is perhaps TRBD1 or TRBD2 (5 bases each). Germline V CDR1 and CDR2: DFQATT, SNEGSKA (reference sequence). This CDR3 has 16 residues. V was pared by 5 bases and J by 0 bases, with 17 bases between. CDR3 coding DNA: TGCAGTGCTTCCGGCGAGGGGCCCGGCTCCTACAATGAGCAGTTCTTC. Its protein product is CSASGEGPGSYNEQFF.

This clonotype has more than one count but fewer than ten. The CDR3 loop is CASSSTEDTEAFF. For the CDR3, the DNA is TGTGCCAGCAGCTCGACAGAGGACACTGAAGCTTTCTTT. V gene TRBV11-1 combines with J gene TRBJ1-1; TRBD1 is a possible D gene (5 bases). Germline CDR1 is SGHAT and CDR2 is FQDESV (reference sequence). CDR3 length: 13 residues. V was trimmed by 4 bases and J by 3 bases, leaving 9 bases between them. Complete variable domain (other parts from reference TRBV11-1 and TRBJ1-1): EAEVAQSPRYKITEKSQAVAFWCDPISGHATLYWYRQILGQGPELLVQFQDESVVDDSQLPKDRFSAERLKGVDSTLKIQPAELGDSAMYLCASSSTEDTEAFFGQGTRLTVV.

The CDR3 DNA follows: TGCAGCGTTGCCGACAGGGTCTCCGGGGAGCTGTTTTTT. Amino acids: CSVADRVSGELFF. V gene TRBV29-1 combines with J gene TRBJ2-2; 7 positions match TRBD1. The trim removed 4 bases at V and 6 bases at J, leaving 5 bases unmatched. The CDR3 is made up of 13 amino acids. Germline CDR1 and CDR2: SQVTM and ANQGSEA.

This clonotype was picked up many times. The CDR3 sequence is CSARDEGMNTEAFF. The DNA for the CDR3 is TGCAGTGCTAGAGATGAGGGGATGAACACTGAAGCTTTCTTT. V and J are TRBV20-1 and TRBJ1-1; D is perhaps TRBD1 (5 bases). The ends were cut back, 0 bases at V and 0 bases at J, with 8 bases in the middle. The germline V gene encodes CDR1 DFQATT and CDR2 SNEGSKA (reference sequence). This CDR3 has 14 amino acids.